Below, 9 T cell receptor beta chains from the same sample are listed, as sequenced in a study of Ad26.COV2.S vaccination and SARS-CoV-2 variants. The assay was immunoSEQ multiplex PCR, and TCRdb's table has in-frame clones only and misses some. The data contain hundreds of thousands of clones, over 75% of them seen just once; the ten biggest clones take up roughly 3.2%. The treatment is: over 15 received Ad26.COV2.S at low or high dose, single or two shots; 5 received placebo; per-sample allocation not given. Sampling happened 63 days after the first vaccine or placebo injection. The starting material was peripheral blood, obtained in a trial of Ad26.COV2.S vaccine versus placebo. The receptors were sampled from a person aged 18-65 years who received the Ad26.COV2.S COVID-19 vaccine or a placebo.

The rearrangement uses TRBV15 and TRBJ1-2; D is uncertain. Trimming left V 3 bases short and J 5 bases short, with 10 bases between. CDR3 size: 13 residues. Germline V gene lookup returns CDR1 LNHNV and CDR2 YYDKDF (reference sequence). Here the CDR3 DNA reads TGTGCCACCAGCAGGCCCCTGCGGTATGGCTACACCTTC. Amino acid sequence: CATSRPLRYGYTF. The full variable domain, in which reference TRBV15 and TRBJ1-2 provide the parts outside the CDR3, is DAMVIQNPRYQVTQFGKPVTLSCSQTLNHNVMYWYQQKSSQAPKLLFHYYDKDFNNEADTPDNFQSRRPNTSFCFLDIRSPGLGDTAMYLCATSRPLRYGYTFGSGTRLTVV.

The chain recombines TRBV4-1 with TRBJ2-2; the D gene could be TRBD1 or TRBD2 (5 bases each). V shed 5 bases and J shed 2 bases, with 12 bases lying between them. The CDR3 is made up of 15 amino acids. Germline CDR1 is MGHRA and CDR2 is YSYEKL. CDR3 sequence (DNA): TGCGCCAGCAGCTACGGGACGACAAACACCGGGGAGCTGTTTTTT. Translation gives CASSYGTTNTGELFF.

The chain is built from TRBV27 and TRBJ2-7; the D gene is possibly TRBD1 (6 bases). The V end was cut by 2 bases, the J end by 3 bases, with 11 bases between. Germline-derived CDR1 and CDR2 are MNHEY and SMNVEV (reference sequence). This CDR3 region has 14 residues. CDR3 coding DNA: TGTGCCAGCAGTTTAGTGGACAGAGGCTACGAGCAGTACTTC. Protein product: CASSLVDRGYEQYF.

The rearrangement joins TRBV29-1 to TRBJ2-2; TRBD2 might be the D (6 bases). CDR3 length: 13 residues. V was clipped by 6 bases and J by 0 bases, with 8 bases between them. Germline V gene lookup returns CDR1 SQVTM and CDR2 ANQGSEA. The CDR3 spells CSVWDSNTGELFF. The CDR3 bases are TGCAGCGTGTGGGACTCGAACACCGGGGAGCTGTTTTTT.

CDR3 loop: CASSLSSWNSPLHF. CDR3 DNA sequence: TGTGCCAGCAGCTTATCTAGCTGGAATTCACCCCTCCACTTT. The chain employs TRBV5-5 and TRBJ1-6; D remains unclear. Germline V lookup: CDR1 SGHKS, CDR2 YYEKEE (reference sequence). The CDR3 extends over 14 amino acids. V lost 2 bases and J 7 bases, leaving 10 bases between the germline ends.

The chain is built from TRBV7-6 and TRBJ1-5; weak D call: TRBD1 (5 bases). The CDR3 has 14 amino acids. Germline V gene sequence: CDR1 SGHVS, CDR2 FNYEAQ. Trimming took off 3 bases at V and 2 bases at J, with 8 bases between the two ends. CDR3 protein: CASSLGVGNQPQHF. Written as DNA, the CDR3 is TGTGCCAGCAGCTTGGGGGTGGGCAATCAGCCCCAGCATTTT.

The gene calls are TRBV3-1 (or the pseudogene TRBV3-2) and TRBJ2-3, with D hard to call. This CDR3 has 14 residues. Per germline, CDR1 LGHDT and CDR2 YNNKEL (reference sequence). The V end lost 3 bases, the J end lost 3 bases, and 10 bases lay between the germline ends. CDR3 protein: CASSQSVETDTQYF. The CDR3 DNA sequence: TGTGCCAGCAGCCAGAGTGTCGAGACAGATACGCAGTATTTT.

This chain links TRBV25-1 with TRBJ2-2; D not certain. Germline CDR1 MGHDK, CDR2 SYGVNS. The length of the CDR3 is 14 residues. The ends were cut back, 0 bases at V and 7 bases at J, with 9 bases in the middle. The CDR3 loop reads CASSEYGEVGELFF. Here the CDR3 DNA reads TGTGCCAGCAGTGAATATGGGGAAGTCGGGGAGCTGTTTTTT.

The CDR3 spells CASKRGSSGGAGELFF. The CDR3 nucleotides are TGTGCCAGCAAGAGGGGTTCGAGCGGGGGTGCCGGGGAGCTGTTTTTT. The chain links TRBV11-2 to TRBJ2-2; TRBD2 aligns across 8 bases. Per germline, CDR1 SGHAT and CDR2 FQNNGV. The V gene end was trimmed by 7 bases and the J gene end by 6 bases; junction bases not matched to a gene: 13. This CDR3 contains 16 residues.